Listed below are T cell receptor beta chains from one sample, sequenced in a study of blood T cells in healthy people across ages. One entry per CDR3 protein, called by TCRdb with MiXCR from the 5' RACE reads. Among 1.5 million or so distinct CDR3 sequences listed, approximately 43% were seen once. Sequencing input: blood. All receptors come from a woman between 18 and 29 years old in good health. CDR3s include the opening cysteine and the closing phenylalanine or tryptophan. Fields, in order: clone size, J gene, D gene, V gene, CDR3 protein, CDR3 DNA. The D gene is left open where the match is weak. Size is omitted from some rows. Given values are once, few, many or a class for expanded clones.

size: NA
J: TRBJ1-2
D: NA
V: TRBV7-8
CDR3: CVSSLARGGADYGYTF
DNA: TGTGTCAGCAGCTTAGCGCGGGGGGGCGCAGACTATGGCTACACCTTC

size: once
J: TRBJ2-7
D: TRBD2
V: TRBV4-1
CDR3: CASSEGTSGQPYEQYF
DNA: TGCGCCAGCAGCGAAGGGACTAGCGGGCAACCCTACGAGCAGTACTTC

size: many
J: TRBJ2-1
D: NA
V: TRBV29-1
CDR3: CSVGGLLSSYNEQFF
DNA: TGCAGCGTGGGGGGACTCCTCAGCTCCTACAATGAGCAGTTCTTC

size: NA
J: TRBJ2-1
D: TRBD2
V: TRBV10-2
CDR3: CASSSLAGGYNEKFF
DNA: TGCGCCAGCAGTTCGCTAGCGGGAGGGTACAATGAGAAGTTCTTC

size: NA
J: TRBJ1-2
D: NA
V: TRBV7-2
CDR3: CASNNREGNYGYTF
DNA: TGTGCCAGCAACAACAGAGAGGGTAACTATGGCTACACCTTC

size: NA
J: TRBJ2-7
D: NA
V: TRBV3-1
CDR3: CASSQWEDYEQYF
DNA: TGTGCCAGCAGCCAATGGGAAGACTACGAGCAGTACTTC

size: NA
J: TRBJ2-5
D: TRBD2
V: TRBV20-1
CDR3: CSATLGELAYQETQYF
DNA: TGCAGTGCTACCCTAGGGGAACTAGCGTATCAAGAGACCCAGTACTTC

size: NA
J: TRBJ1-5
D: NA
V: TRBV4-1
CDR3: CASSQGAIFSPQHF
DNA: TGCGCCAGCAGCCAGGGGGCAATCTTTTCGCCCCAGCATTTT

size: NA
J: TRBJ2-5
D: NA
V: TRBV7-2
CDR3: CASSLEKDNLYQETQYF
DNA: TGTGCCAGCAGCTTAGAAAAGGACAACCTATACCAAGAGACCCAGTACTTC

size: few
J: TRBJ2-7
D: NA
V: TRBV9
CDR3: CASSVERGSYEQYF
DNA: TGTGCCAGCAGCGTAGAAAGGGGCTCCTACGAGCAGTACTTC

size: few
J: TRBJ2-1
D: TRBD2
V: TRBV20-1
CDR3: CSAPAGTSGSWVGNEQFF
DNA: TGCAGTGCTCCCGCCGGGACTAGCGGGAGTTGGGTCGGGAATGAGCAGTTCTTC

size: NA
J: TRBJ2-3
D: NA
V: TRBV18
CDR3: CASSPRSGATDTQYF
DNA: TGTGCCAGCTCACCAAGGTCCGGGGCCACAGATACGCAGTATTTT

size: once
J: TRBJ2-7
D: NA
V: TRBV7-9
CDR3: CASSSTGTVSSYNEQYF
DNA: TGTGCCAGCAGCTCCACCGGGACGGTGAGCTCCTACAATGAGCAGTACTTC

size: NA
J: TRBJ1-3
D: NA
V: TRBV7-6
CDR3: CASSPGEYGNTIYF
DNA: TGTGCCAGCAGTCCTGGGGAGTATGGAAACACCATATATTTT

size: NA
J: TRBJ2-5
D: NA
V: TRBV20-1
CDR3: CSAFFRGAWETQYF
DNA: TGCAGTGCTTTTTTCAGGGGAGCGTGGGAGACCCAGTACTTC

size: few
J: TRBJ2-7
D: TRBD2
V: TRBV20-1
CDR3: CSARDRLAGSAEQYF
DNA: TGCAGTGCTAGAGATCGACTAGCGGGATCGGCCGAGCAGTACTTC

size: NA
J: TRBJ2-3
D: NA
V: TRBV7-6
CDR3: CASSLATFTDTQYF
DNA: TGTGCCAGCAGCTTAGCAACCTTCACAGATACGCAGTATTTT

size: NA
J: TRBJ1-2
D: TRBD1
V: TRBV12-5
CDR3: CATKDRRLYGYTF
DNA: TGTGCTACCAAGGACAGGAGACTCTATGGCTACACCTTC

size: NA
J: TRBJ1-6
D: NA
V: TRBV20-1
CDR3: CSATGSYNSPLHF
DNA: TGCAGTGCGACAGGCTCCTATAATTCACCCCTCCACTTT

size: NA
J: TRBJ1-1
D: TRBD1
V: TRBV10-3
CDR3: CAISGGQGQLNTEAFF
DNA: TGTGCCATCAGTGGCGGACAGGGGCAATTAAACACTGAAGCTTTCTTT

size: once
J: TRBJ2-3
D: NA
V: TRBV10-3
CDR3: CAISESGVIRVDTQYF
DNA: TGTGCCATCAGTGAGTCCGGGGTCATAAGGGTAGATACGCAGTATTTT

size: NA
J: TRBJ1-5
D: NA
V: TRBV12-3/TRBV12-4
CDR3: CASSLRRAPNQPQHF
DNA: TGTGCCAGCAGTCTGCGCCGGGCCCCCAATCAGCCCCAGCATTTT

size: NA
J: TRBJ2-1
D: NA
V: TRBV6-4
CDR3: CASSDVPYNEQFF
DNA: TGTGCCAGCAGTGACGTCCCCTACAATGAGCAGTTCTTC

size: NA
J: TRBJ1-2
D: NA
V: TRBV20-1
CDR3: CSASFRGIGYTF
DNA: TGCAGTGCTAGTTTTAGGGGGATCGGCTACACCTTC

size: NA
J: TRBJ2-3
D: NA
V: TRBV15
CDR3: CATSRVLGTDTQYF
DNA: TGTGCCACCAGCAGGGTCCTGGGGACAGATACGCAGTATTTT

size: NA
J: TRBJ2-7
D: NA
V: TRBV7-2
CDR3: CASSLGVDSTWQYF
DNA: TGTGCCAGCAGCTTAGGTGTGGACAGTACGTGGCAGTACTTC

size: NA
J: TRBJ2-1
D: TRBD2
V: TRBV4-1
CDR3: CASSRGLAGGLGNEQFF
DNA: TGCGCCAGCAGTCGAGGACTAGCGGGGGGGCTCGGCAATGAGCAGTTCTTC

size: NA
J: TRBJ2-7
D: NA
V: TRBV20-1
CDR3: CSARDPTRLEQYF
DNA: TGCAGTGCTAGAGATCCCACGCGGTTAGAGCAGTACTTC

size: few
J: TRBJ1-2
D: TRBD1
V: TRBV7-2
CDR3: CASRLTGGAYGYTF
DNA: TGTGCCAGCAGGTTAACAGGGGGGGCCTATGGCTACACCTTC

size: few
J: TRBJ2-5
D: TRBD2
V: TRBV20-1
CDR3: CSARRYSGGRLETQYF
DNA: TGCAGTGCTAGGCGATATAGCGGGGGCCGGCTAGAGACCCAGTACTTC

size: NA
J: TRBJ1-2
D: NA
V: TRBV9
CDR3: CASSVVPEPYGYTF
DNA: TGTGCCAGCAGCGTAGTTCCAGAGCCCTATGGCTACACCTTC

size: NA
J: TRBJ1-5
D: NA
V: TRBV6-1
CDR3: CASMRVYSNQPQHF
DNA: TGTGCCAGCATGAGGGTTTATAGCAATCAGCCCCAGCATTTT

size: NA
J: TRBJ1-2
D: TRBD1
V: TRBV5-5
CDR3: CASSGGRQGDYGYTF
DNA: TGTGCCAGCAGCGGCGGGAGACAGGGGGACTATGGCTACACCTTC

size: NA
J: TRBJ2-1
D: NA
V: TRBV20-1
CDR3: CSARTGGYTYNEQFF
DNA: TGCAGTGCTAGAACTGGCGGGTATACCTACAATGAGCAGTTCTTC

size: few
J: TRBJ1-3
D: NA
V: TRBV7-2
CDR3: CASSLIVAPDSGNTIYF
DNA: TGTGCCAGCAGCCTCATAGTGGCGCCCGACTCTGGAAACACCATATATTTT

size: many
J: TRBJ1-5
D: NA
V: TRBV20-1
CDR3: CSVGTFDQPQHF
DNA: TGCAGTGTCGGGACATTCGATCAGCCCCAGCATTTT

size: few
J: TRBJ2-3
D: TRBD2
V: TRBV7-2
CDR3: CASSSGTTSMNTQYF
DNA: TGTGCCAGCAGCTCAGGGACTACCAGTATGAATACGCAGTATTTT

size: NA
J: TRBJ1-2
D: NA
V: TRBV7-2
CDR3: CASSSPLSLYGYTF
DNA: TGTGCCAGCAGCTCCCCCCTAAGTCTCTATGGCTACACCTTC

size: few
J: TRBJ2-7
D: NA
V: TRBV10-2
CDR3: CASSELASAEQYF
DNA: TGCGCCAGCAGTGAGCTTGCTAGCGCCGAGCAGTACTTC

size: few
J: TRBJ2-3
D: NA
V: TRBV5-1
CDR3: CASSRDHPTSTDTQYF
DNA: TGCGCCAGCAGCCGGGACCACCCTACTAGCACAGATACGCAGTATTTT

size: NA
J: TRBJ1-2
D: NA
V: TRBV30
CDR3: CAKSGYTF
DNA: TGTGCCAAATCGGGCTACACCTTC

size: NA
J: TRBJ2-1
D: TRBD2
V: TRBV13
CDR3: CASSHGTSFNEQFF
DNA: TGTGCCAGCAGCCACGGGACTAGTTTCAATGAGCAGTTCTTC

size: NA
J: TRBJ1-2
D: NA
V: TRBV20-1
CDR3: CSAMGRGYTF
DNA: TGCAGTGCAATGGGGCGTGGCTACACCTTC